This TCR beta chain was obtained from a study of blood T cells in healthy people across ages. Findings of the study overall: Fewer expanded clones and more diversity marked long-lived versus aged donors. Percentage of naive T cells showed a strong correlation with TCR beta diversity.

The authors ran a second PCR of about 6 to 12 cycles using a sample-barcoded 5' primer and a J-beta primer mix. TCRdb re-called the 5' RACE reads through MiXCR, storing one row per CDR3 protein. Of about 1.5 million distinct CDR3 sequences in the sample, roughly 43% were seen once. Each sample gave at least 7 million isolated PBMCs. Concerning this clonotype: The target antigen is unknown.

The V gene end was trimmed by 7 bases and the J gene end by 6 bases; junction bases not matched to a gene: 10. Germline-derived CDR1 and CDR2 are MNHEY and SMNVEV (reference sequence). The CDR3 contains 14 residues. This receptor was taken from a woman under 30 in good health. The rearrangement uses TRBV27 and TRBJ2-3, with 7 bases matching TRBD1. The sequenced sample consisted of blood. This CDR3 reads CASNSRQGVDTQYF. CDR3 nucleotide sequence: TGTGCCAGCAATTCCCGACAGGGAGTGGATACGCAGTATTTT.